This paragraph reports one T cell receptor (beta chain). What it binds is not known. The CDR3 consists of 14 residues. The V gene end was trimmed by 2 bases and the J gene end by 7 bases; junction bases not matched to a gene: 3. Germline-derived CDR1 and CDR2 are MDHEN and SYDVKM. Generated by immunoSEQ multiplex PCR, the TCRdb table keeps only in-frame clones and is missing some. The sample lists about 120,000 clones; around 89% were seen once. The data are from a study of radiotherapy plus CTLA-4 blockade in lung cancer. Notes on the study in general: Some TCR clones had been derived from tumors. These clones expanded in peripheral blood after radiotherapy plus ipilimumab. Dynamics of early blood T cell clones, together with interferon-beta, were reportedly the best predictors of response.

CTLA-4 blockade with ipilimumab, together with focal radiation, was given to patients with chemo-refractory metastatic non-small-cell lung cancer. This TCR was recovered from a human donor with non-small cell lung cancer that progressed on radiotherapy plus ipilimumab. V gene TRBV28 combines with J gene TRBJ1-2; 11 bases line up with TRBD1. The sample was peripheral blood, taken from a patient treated with radiotherapy plus ipilimumab. The CDR3 nucleotides are TGTGCCAGCAGTTTACCCGGGACAGGGGGTGGCTACACCTTC. It yields the protein CASSLPGTGGGYTF.